Below are 9 T cell receptor beta chains sequenced from a single sample in a study of early T cells in non-severe SARS-CoV-2 infection. MiXCR, run by TCRdb on the 5' RACE reads, gives a single entry per CDR3 protein. The repertoire has about 25,000 distinct CDR3 sequences, nearly 5% of them found once; the top ten carry less than 8.5%. The sample consisted of whole blood. Receptors originate from an adult who was a healthcare worker with PCR-confirmed SARS-CoV-2 infection or an uninfected control (not recorded which).

By share of the sample, this clonotype is medium-sized. This sequence joins TRBV19 and TRBJ1-2; tentatively, D is TRBD1 (6 bases). Germline V gene lookup returns CDR1 LNHDA and CDR2 SQIVND (reference sequence). Trimming took 5 bases from V and 1 from J, leaving 14 bases between them. The CDR3 is 15 residues long. CDR3 sequence (DNA): TGTGCCAGTAGTCTCCAGGGGACATTTAACTATGGCTACACCTTC. Its protein is CASSLQGTFNYGYTF.

This chain joins TRBV7-3 and TRBJ2-7; TRBD1 aligns across 9 bases. CDR3 length: 15 residues. The V gene end was trimmed by 5 bases and the J gene end by 0 bases; junction bases not matched to a gene: 5. Germline loops: CDR1 SGHTA, CDR2 FQGTGA. CDR3 amino acids: CASSQGQGSSYEQYF. The CDR3 region has the DNA TGTGCCAGCAGCCAAGGACAGGGGAGCTCCTACGAGCAGTACTTC.

The gene calls are TRBV20-1 and TRBJ1-2; D is unclear. CDR1 DFQATT and CDR2 SNEGSKA come from the germline V gene (reference sequence). The CDR3 has 13 amino acids. The V end was cut by 3 bases, the J end by 3 bases, with 11 bases between. Here the CDR3 DNA reads TGCAGTGCTAGGAATGAAAGAGACTATGGCTACACCTTC. It specifies CSARNERDYGYTF.

V is TRBV14 and J is TRBJ2-4; D uncertain. The CDR3 contains 18 residues. V was shortened by 0 bases and J by 0 bases, with 15 bases between the two germline ends. Looked up from germline, CDR1 is SGHDN and CDR2 is FVKESK. CDR3 region: CASSQEVGRVSAKNIQYF. As DNA, the CDR3 is TGTGCCAGCAGCCAAGAAGTCGGAAGGGTCTCAGCCAAAAACATTCAGTACTTC.

This clonotype was detected many times. A junction end diverges from the germline sequence, so it may reflect a read error. The V and J genes are TRBV5-4 and TRBJ1-1; 10 positions agree with TRBD1. The CDR3 has 14 amino acids. The V gene's germline CDR1 is SGHNT and CDR2 YYREEE (reference sequence). CDR3 region: CASSPGQGNPEAFF. The CDR3, as DNA: TGTGCCAGCAGCCCGGGACAGGGGAACCCTGAAGCTTTCTTT.

This clonotype has a count of ten or more. The chain employs TRBV6-1 and TRBJ2-7, with 9 positions matching TRBD1. J was trimmed by 2 bases and V by 7 bases; bases with no gene match: 9. Germline lookup yields CDR1 MNHNS and CDR2 SASEGT. The CDR3 covers 15 residues. This CDR3 is CASILTGTGTYEQYF. As DNA, the CDR3 is TGTGCCAGCATTCTTACCGGGACAGGGACCTACGAGCAGTACTTC.

This clonotype was seen ten or more times. This chain links TRBV7-8 with TRBJ2-2, with D perhaps TRBD2 (5 bases). Germline lookup yields CDR1 SGHVS and CDR2 FQNEAQ. V dropped 1 base and J dropped 5 bases, with 8 bases sitting between them. The CDR3 totals 14 residues. DNA of the CDR3: TGTGCCAGCAGCTTAGGCACGGGAACCGGGGAGCTGTTTTTT. This codes for CASSLGTGTGELFF.

This clonotype was counted only a few times. The J gene is TRBJ2-3, the V gene TRBV2; 8 bases fit TRBD1. The length of the CDR3 is 15 residues. The germline CDR1 and CDR2 sequences are SNHLY and FYNNEI. After removal of 3 bases from V and 2 bases from J, the junction contained 4 bases not matched to a gene. CDR3 in amino acids: CASSDWTGLTDTQYF. The CDR3 DNA reads as TGTGCCAGCAGTGACTGGACAGGGCTCACAGATACGCAGTATTTT. Full variable domain (missing parts from reference TRBV2 and TRBJ2-3): EPEVTQTPSHQVTQMGQEVILRCVPISNHLYFYWYRQILGQKVEFLVSFYNNEISEKSEIFDDQFSVERPDGSNFTLKIRSTKLEDSAMYFCASSDWTGLTDTQYFGPGTRLTVL.

By sample fraction, this clonotype is medium-sized. The CDR3 sequence: CASSLAGGTGQYEQYF. The CDR3 coding sequence is TGTGCCAGCAGCTTAGCGGGGGGGACTGGACAGTACGAGCAGTACTTC. The chain uses TRBV7-6 and TRBJ2-7, with D possibly matching TRBD2 (7 bases). The CDR3 has 16 amino acids. V dropped 0 bases and J dropped 4 bases, with 16 bases sitting between them. CDR1 and CDR2 from the germline V gene are SGHVS and FNYEAQ.